This T cell receptor beta chain appears in the sequencing data of a study of molecular identifiers for immune sequencing clone quantification. This clonotype occurred many times. From the PCR reads, TCRdb called clonotypes with MiXCR, one entry per CDR3 protein. The sample carries about half a million distinct CDR3 sequences, about a quarter recorded once. After removal of 5 bases from V and 4 bases from J, the junction contained 15 bases not matched to a gene. This CDR3 contains 17 residues. Germline CDR1 reads PRHDT; CDR2 reads FYEKMQ (reference sequence). This sequence was found in a human donor in good health. Some libraries in this study had Jurkat cell RNA spiked in. Input material: naive CD8+ T cells from blood, with Jurkat cell RNA spiked in. Indicated subset: FACS-sorted CD8+CD4-CCR7+CD45RA+ naive T cells. The chain combines TRBV13 with TRBJ2-3; 7 nucleotides line up with TRBD2. CDR3 amino acids: CASSRGLAVDMPDTQYF. DNA of the CDR3: TGTGCCAGCAGCCGAGGGCTAGCGGTCGATATGCCAGATACGCAGTATTTT.